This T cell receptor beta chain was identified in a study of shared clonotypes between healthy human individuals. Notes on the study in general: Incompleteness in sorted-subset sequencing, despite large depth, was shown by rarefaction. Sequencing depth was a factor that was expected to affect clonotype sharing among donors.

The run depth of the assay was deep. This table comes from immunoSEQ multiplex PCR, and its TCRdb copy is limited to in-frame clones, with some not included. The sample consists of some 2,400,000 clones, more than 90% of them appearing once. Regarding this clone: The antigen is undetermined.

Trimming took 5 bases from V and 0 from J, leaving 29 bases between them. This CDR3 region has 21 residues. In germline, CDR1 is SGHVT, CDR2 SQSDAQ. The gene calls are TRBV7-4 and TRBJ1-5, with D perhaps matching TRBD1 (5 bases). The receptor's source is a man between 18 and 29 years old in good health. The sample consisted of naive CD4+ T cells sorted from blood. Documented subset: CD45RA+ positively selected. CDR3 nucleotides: TGTGCCAGCAGCCGATCAGGACCAGTAGCAGGGATAGGGAATAGCAATCAGCCCCAGCATTTT. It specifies CASSRSGPVAGIGNSNQPQHF.